The 5 T cell receptor beta chains below were found in one sample sequenced in a study of T cell repertoires in cytomegalovirus infection. TCRdb fed the reads into MiXCR, producing one record per CDR3 protein. Here the sample spans about 310,000 distinct CDR3 sequences, 15% to 20% being singletons. The sample was PBMCs. The receptor set was obtained from a human donor in good health (CMV status not recorded). Some clones in this sample may be carry-over from other donors' samples.

The CDR3 nucleotides are TGTGCCAGCAGTGATCAGGGGGCGAACACAGATACGCAGTATTTT. Its protein product is CASSDQGANTDTQYF. This rearrangement joins TRBV12-3 or TRBV12-4 to TRBJ2-3; 8 nucleotides match TRBD1. The CDR3 runs to 15 residues. V lost 5 bases to trimming and J lost 2 bases; unmatched junction nucleotides: 6.

This clonotype was observed a few times. V usage is TRBV5-4 and J usage is TRBJ2-7, with 11 nucleotides matching TRBD1. CDR1 SGHNT and CDR2 YYREEE come from the germline V gene (reference sequence). V shed 6 bases, J shed 1 base, and the junction held 9 bases outside the gene matches. CDR3 length equals 16 residues. The CDR3 region is CASNEIGTGGSYEQYF. DNA for the CDR3: TGTGCCAGCAATGAAATTGGGACAGGGGGTTCCTACGAGCAGTACTTC. The entire variable domain, with the rest obtained from reference TRBV5-4 and TRBJ2-7, is as follows: ETGVTQSPTHLIKTRGQQVTLRCSSQSGHNTVSWYQQALGQGPQFIFQYYREEENGRGNFPPRFSGLQFPNYSSELNVNALELDDSALYLCASNEIGTGGSYEQYFGPGTRLTVT.

This clonotype has at least ten counts. The rearrangement links TRBV7-2 to TRBJ2-3; 9 bases align to TRBD1. The germline CDR1 and CDR2 sequences are SGHTA and FQGNSA. With V trimmed by 2 bases and J by 5 bases, 5 bases remained unmatched. This CDR3 spans 15 amino acids. In DNA, the CDR3 is TGTGCCAGCAGCTTAAGTGGGACAGGGATAGATACGCAGTATTTT. It is translated as CASSLSGTGIDTQYF. Drawing the rest from reference TRBV7-2 and TRBJ2-3, the complete variable domain is GAGVSQSPSNKVTEKGKDVELRCDPISGHTALYWYRQSLGQGLEFLIYFQGNSAPDKSGLPSDRFSAERTGGSVSTLTIQRTQQEDSAVYLCASSLSGTGIDTQYFGPGTRLTVL.

This clonotype was seen at least ten times. CDR3 coding DNA: TGTGCCAGCAGCTTTACGGGGACTAATGAAAAACTGTTTTTT. Translating it yields CASSFTGTNEKLFF. V gene TRBV7-9 combines with J gene TRBJ1-4; D is unresolved. V was trimmed by 3 bases and J by 2 bases, leaving 7 bases between them. CDR3 size: 14 residues. CDR1 is SEHNR and CDR2 is FQNEAQ in the germline V gene (reference sequence). The full variable domain, in which reference TRBV7-9 and TRBJ1-4 provide the parts outside the CDR3, is DTGVSQNPRHKITKRGQNVTFRCDPISEHNRLYWYRQTLGQGPEFLTYFQNEAQLEKSRLLSDRFSAERPKGSFSTLEIQRTEQGDSAMYLCASSFTGTNEKLFFGSGTQLSVL.

The V gene is TRBV5-1, the J gene TRBJ2-1; TRBD1 matches 7 bases. Germline V gives CDR1 SGHRS, CDR2 YFSETQ. J gave up 6 bases and V 1 base, and 7 bases lay outside the gene matches. This CDR3 region has 15 residues. This chain's CDR3 is CASSLLGTEGNEQFF. The CDR3 DNA sequence: TGCGCCAGCAGCTTGCTGGGGACAGAAGGCAATGAGCAGTTCTTC.